The 6 T cell receptor beta chains below all came from one sample that was sequenced in a study of Ad26.COV2.S vaccination and SARS-CoV-2 variants. Treatment in this sample: some 20 received Ad26.COV2.S at low or high dose, single or two shots; a few received placebo; per-sample allocation not given. Samples came from day 63 after the first vaccine or placebo injection. TCRdb's copy holds only in-frame clones and misses some; the assay was immunoSEQ multiplex PCR. The sample lists 200,000 to 250,000 clones; around nine tenths were seen once. Sequencing was performed on peripheral blood, taken in a trial of Ad26.COV2.S vaccine versus placebo. The receptors come from a person between 18 and 60 years old who received the Ad26.COV2.S COVID-19 vaccine or a placebo.

This clone was observed a few times. The rearrangement uses TRBV2 and TRBJ1-1; the D gene is possibly TRBD1 (5 bases). This CDR3 region has 15 residues. Germline V gene data show CDR1 as SNHLY and CDR2 as FYNNEI. V was pared by 4 bases and J by 4 bases, with 16 bases between. Here the CDR3 DNA reads TGTGCCAGCAGTGTTAATCCAGGGCCCAGCACTGAAGCTTTCTTT. Translation: CASSVNPGPSTEAFF.

The table lists this clone with a count of one. The V gene is TRBV5-5, the J gene TRBJ2-4, with D unresolved. The CDR3 runs to 12 residues. Germline assignment: CDR1 SGHKS and CDR2 YYEKEE (reference sequence). V dropped 4 bases and J dropped 14 bases, with 16 bases sitting between them. The CDR3 sequence is CASSVQPPPEYF. The CDR3 DNA is TGTGCCAGCAGCGTCCAGCCGCCTCCCGAGTACTTC.

A single count supports this clone. The chain combines TRBV7-3 with TRBJ2-7, with a weak D call TRBD2 (5 bases). CDR1 SGHTA and CDR2 FQGTGA come from the germline V gene. Trimming removed 0 bases at V and 7 bases at J, with 13 bases between. The CDR3 runs to 14 residues. CDR3 sequence: CASSLTSGSGEQYF. The CDR3 nucleotides are TGTGCCAGCAGCTTAACTTCGGGGTCGGGGGAGCAGTACTTC.

The chain employs TRBV6-2 or TRBV6-3 and TRBJ2-7, with 12 bases fitting TRBD1. Per germline, CDR1 MNHEY and CDR2 SVGEGT. The CDR3 runs to 16 residues. The junction had 13 bases not matched to a gene; V was cut back by 6 bases and J by 7 bases. CDR3 sequence: CASSPFRGQGAGEQYF. The CDR3 nucleotides are TGTGCCAGCAGCCCTTTTCGGGGACAGGGGGCGGGTGAGCAGTACTTC.

This clone occurred a few times. Other DNA sequences from this sample encode an identical CDR3 as well. In DNA form, the CDR3 reads TGCGCCAGCAGTGGGTCAGATACGCAGTATTTT. It is translated as CASSGSDTQYF. The rearrangement links TRBV10-2 to TRBJ2-3, with D hard to call. Germline V gene data show CDR1 as WSHSY and CDR2 as SAAADI. V shed 4 bases and J shed 4 bases, with 3 bases lying between them. The CDR3 is 11 residues long.

The chain is built from TRBV4-1 and TRBJ1-1; a weak D match, TRBD1 (6 bases). The CDR3 covers 18 residues. The V end lost 0 bases, the J end lost 1 base, and 18 bases lay between the germline ends. The germline CDR1 and CDR2 sequences are MGHRA and YSYEKL. The CDR3 coding sequence is TGCGCCAGCAGCCAAGATCGGGGGGCCGGTGGGTCGAACACTGAAGCTTTCTTT. Encoded protein: CASSQDRGAGGSNTEAFF.